This paragraph reports one T cell receptor beta chain. Its antigen is as yet unknown. The PCR contained 60 Vbeta and 13 Jbeta primers. Repertoires were generated with immunoSEQ multiplex PCR, while TCRdb's copy carries only in-frame clones and drops some. The table lists around 170,000 clones, more than 65% of them singletons. This sample is part of a study of cytomegalovirus exposure and HLA in healthy donors. Study results and caveats: Some V segments, TRBV6-2 and TRBV6-3 among them, were indistinguishable and were therefore excluded.

V was shortened by 4 bases and J by 5 bases, with 20 bases between the two germline ends. This CDR3 spans 16 amino acids. Germline assignment: CDR1 SGHTA and CDR2 FQGNSA. The source material was PBMCs. The receptor was derived from a man in his fifties or sixties in good health and CMV-seronegative. V is TRBV7-2 and J is TRBJ2-5, with unresolved D. CDR3 DNA sequence: TGTGCCAGCAGCTCGAGTCGGCTACCCGAGAGGGAGACCCAGTACTTC. Encoded protein: CASSSSRLPERETQYF.